This T cell receptor (beta chain) derives from a study of blood T cell repertoires in COVID-19. Whole-study context: COVID-19 samples, acute and convalescent, were from the United States, Italy and Spain.

Original processing notes: Estimated nucleated cell counts came from reference gene primer amplification. The method was immunoSEQ multiplex PCR; TCRdb's version includes in-frame clones alone and lacks a portion of them. D and trimming come from the DNA, and the V and J calls and clone size come from that table. The sample shows about 62,000 clones, 80% to 90% of them seen only once. This CDR3 comprises 16 residues. Germline V gives CDR1 MNHEY, CDR2 SMNVEV (reference sequence). V lost 2 bases and J lost 1, with 15 bases in between. A few counts support this clone. The V gene is TRBV27, the J gene TRBJ2-7, with D maybe TRBD2 (5 bases). The sequenced sample was peripheral blood. The receptor was isolated from a human donor in a cohort sampled during active COVID-19. The CDR3 DNA reads TGTGCCAGCAGTTTAGTCGGAGGCCCGGTGTCCTACGAGCAGTACTTC. The encoded protein is CASSLVGGPVSYEQYF.